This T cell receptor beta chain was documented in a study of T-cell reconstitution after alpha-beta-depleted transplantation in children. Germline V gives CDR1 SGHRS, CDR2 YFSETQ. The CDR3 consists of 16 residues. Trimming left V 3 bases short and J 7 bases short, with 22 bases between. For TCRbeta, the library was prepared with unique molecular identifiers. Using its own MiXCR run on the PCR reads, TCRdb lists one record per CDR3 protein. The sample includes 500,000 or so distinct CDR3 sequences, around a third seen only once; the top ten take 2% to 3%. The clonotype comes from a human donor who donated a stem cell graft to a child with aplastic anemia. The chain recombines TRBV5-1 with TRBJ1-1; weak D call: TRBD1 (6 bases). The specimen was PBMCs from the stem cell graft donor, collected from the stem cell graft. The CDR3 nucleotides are TGCGCCAGCAGCTCGGATCTCTACGGGACATCAATTGAAGCTTTCTTT. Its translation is CASSSDLYGTSIEAFF.